The rows below give T cell receptor beta chains drawn from one sample of a study of CD8 T cells in Susac syndrome. TCRdb re-called the immunoSEQ multiplex PCR reads with MiXCR, one entry per CDR3 protein. The top ten clones hold roughly 0.29% of a sample with approximately 120,000 distinct CDR3 sequences, more than 80% of them seen once. The sample taken for sequencing was CD8+ T cells from PBMCs. The receptor source for this set is a human donor with multiple sclerosis. Both conserved end residues are part of each CDR3. Not every row has a clone size; where given, it reads once, few, many or a size class.

>TRBV5-4|.
CASSLALTSGAEEYQETQYF
>TRBV10-3|.
CAISEPTGWATEAFF
>TRBV7-6|.
CASSFAGQLGEQYF
>TRBV7-6|.
CASSSRTGKNIQYF
>TRBV28|once
CASSLFPGPSTDTQYF
>TRBV2|.
CASSENLSYEQYF
>TRBV5-1|.
CASSKLAGAQETQYF
>TRBV7-3|.
CASSSGTSGTYNEQFF
>TRBV7-8|.
CASSLPGSNEQFF
>TRBV9|.
CASSVGGGETQYF
>TRBV19|.
CASSTLPTGSGRAVENEQFF
>TRBV2|.
CASSEAGTGSSYEQYF
>TRBV7-9|.
CASTKGDNEQFF
>TRBV19|.
CASSNRGTGGIQPQHF
>TRBV20-1|once
CSAPLPWTGIRNTEAFF
>TRBV20-1|.
CSARGGQGLYEQYF
>TRBV10-3|.
CAISGTSGTTDTQYF
>TRBV27|.
CASSFGSNSPLHF
>TRBV5-6|.
CASSLASGDRKYGYTF
>TRBV6-1|.
CASSDGGSYNEQFF
>TRBV24-1|.
CATSDLGLADSYGEQFF
>TRBV7-9|.
CASSPGQGKTGELFF
>TRBV9|.
CASSVSSGGSTDTQYF
>TRBV20-1|.
CSASPLGDTQYF
>TRBV27|.
CAIGQETYNEQFF
>TRBV5-4|.
CASSFTTYDEQFF
>TRBV5-1|.
CASSSPRKSIQETQYF
>TRBV7-9|.
CAIDEPGRDTEAFF